This T cell receptor beta chain is drawn from a study of cytomegalovirus exposure and HLA in healthy donors. Study results and limitations: A later analysis found most CMV-associated TCR beta chains apparently HLA-restricted. A few CMV-associated chains were confirmed in vitro to be specific for CMV antigens. A missense DCLRE1C variant was associated with V- and J-gene trimming of TCR beta chains in a later analysis, and an independent cohort replicated the association.

PCR used 60 Vbeta primers and 13 Jbeta primers. In the source study's methods: Tens of millions of unique TCR beta chains, 10 million to 13 million of them shared, were counted by a later analysis. Only in-frame clones appear in the TCRdb table, and some are missing; sequencing was by immunoSEQ multiplex PCR. From that table come the V and J calls and clone size; the DNA was used to work out D and trimming. The sample has approximately 77,000 clones; 60% to 85% are singletons. Germline V gene lookup returns CDR1 MNHNY and CDR2 SVGAGI (reference sequence). The CDR3 runs 13 residues. Germline trimming cut 10 bases from V and 7 bases from J; bases unmatched to any gene: 12. For this clone: Its specificity is not known.

The TCR comes from a man between 40 and 49 years old in good health and CMV-seronegative. This chain joins TRBV6-6 and TRBJ2-7; 8 positions match TRBD1. The sequenced sample consisted of PBMCs. The CDR3 reads CATKDRVGREQYF. The CDR3 bases are TGTGCCACCAAGGACAGGGTTGGACGAGAGCAGTACTTC.